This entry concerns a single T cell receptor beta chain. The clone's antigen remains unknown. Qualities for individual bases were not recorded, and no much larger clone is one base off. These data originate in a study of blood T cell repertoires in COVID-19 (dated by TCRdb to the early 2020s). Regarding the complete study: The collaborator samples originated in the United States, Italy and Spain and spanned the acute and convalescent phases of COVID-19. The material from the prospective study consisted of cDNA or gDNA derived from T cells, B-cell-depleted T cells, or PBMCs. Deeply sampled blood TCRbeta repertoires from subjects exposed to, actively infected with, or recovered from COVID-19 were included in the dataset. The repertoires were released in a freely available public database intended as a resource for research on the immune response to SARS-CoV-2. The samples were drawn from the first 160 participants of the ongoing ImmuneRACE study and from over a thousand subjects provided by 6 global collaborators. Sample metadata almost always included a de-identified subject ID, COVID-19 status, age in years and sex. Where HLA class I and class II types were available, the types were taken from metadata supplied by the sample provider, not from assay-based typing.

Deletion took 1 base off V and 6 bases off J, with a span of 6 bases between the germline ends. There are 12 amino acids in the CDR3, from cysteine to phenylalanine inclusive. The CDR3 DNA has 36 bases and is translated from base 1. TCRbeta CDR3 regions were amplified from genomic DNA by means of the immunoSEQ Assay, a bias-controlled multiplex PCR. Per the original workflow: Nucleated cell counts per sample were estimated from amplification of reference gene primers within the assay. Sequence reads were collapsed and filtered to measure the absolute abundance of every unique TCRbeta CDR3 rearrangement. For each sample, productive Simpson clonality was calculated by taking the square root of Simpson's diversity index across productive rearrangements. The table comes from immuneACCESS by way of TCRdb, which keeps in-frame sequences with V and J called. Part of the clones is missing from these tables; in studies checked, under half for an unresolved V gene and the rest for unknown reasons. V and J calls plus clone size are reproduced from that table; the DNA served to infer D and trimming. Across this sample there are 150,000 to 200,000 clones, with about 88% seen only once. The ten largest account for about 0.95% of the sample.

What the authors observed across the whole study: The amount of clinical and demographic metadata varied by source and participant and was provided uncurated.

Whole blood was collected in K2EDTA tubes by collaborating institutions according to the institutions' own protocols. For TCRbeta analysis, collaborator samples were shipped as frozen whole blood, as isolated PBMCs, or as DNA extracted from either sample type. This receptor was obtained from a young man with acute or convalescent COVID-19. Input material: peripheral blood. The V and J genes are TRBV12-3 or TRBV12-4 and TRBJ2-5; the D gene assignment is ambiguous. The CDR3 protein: CASSLDGQTQYF. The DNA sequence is TGTGCCAGCAGTTTAGATGGGCAGACCCAGTACTTC.